This T cell receptor (beta chain) emerged from a study of CD8 T cells in Susac syndrome. Reverse transcription used roughly 0.5 to 1 ug RNA and random hexamers. Amplification of TCR beta CDR3 across 54 Vbeta and 13 Jbeta was performed with immunoSEQ multiplex PCR. TCRdb called the immunoSEQ multiplex PCR reads again in MiXCR, with one record for every CDR3 protein. The sample has roughly 400,000 distinct CDR3 sequences, more than 80% seen once. TCR beta was sequenced from blood CD8+ and CD4+ T cells. FACS enriched CD8+ TEMRA cells, while bulk CD8+ and CD4+ were negatively isolated. The germline V gene has CDR1 MGHRA and CDR2 YSYEKL. CDR3 length equals 14 residues. Trimming left V 0 bases short and J 4 bases short, with 9 bases between. Study conclusions and caveats: It was acknowledged by the study that relatively few individuals were included in its TCR sequencing and HLA analysis.

This clonotype was seen just once. Its antigen is not known. The receptor was isolated from a human donor with multiple sclerosis. The J gene is TRBJ2-5, the V gene TRBV4-1; the D gene is possibly TRBD2 (5 bases). Sequenced material: CD8+ T cells from PBMCs. Here the CDR3 DNA reads TGCGCCAGCAGCCAAGATATCGGGGTAGAGACCCAGTACTTC. It codes for CASSQDIGVETQYF.